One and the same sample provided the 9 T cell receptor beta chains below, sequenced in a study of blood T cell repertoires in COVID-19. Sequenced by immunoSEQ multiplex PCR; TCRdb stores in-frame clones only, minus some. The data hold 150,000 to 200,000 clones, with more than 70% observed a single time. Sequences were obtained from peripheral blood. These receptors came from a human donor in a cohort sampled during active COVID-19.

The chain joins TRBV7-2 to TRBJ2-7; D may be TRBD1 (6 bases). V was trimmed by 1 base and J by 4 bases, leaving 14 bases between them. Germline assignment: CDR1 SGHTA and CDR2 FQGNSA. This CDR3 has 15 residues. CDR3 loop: CASSLEGGGRYEQYF. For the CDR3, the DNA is TGTGCCAGCAGCTTAGAAGGTGGGGGCAGGTACGAGCAGTACTTC.

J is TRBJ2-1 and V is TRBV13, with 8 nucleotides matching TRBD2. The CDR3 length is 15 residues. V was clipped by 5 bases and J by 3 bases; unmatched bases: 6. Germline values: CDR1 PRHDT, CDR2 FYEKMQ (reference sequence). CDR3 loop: CASSLRLAHYNEQFF. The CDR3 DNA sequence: TGTGCCAGCAGCCTCAGACTAGCGCACTACAATGAGCAGTTCTTC.

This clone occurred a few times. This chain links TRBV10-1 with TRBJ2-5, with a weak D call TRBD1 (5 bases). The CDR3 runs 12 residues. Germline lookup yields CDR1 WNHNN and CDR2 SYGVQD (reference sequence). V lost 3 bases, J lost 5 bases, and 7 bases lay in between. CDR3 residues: CASSDHRETQYF. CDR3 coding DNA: TGCGCCAGCAGTGACCACAGGGAGACCCAGTACTTC.

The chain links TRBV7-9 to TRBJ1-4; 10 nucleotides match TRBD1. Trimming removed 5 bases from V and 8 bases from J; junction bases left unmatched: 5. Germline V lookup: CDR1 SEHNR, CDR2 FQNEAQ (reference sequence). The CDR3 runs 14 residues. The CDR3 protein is CASSRDRGEEKLFF. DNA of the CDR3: TGTGCCAGCAGCCGGGACAGGGGAGAGGAAAAACTGTTTTTT.

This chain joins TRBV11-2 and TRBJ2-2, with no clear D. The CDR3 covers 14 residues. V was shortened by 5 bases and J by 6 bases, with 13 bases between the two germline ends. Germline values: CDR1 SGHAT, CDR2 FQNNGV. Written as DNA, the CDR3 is TGTGCCAGCAGCCCCTACCTTCTAGCCGGGGAGCTGTTTTTT. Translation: CASSPYLLAGELFF.

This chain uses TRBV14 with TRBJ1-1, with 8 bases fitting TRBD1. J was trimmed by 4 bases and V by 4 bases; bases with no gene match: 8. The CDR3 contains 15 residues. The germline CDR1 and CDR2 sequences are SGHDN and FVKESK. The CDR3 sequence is CASSLITGTGTEAFF. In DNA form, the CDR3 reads TGTGCCAGCAGCCTCATTACCGGGACAGGCACTGAAGCTTTCTTT.

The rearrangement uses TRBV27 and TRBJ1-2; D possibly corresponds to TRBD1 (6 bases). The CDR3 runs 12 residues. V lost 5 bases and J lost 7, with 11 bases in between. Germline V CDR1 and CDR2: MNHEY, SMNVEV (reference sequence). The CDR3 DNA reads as TGTGCCAGCAGTCCCCAGGGGTTTGGCTACACCTTC. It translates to CASSPQGFGYTF.

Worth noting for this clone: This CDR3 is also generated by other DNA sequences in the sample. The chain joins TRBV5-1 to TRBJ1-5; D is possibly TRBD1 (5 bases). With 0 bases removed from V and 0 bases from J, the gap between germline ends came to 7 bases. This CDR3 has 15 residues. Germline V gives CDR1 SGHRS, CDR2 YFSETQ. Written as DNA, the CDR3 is TGCGCCAGCAGCTTGGAAGGGGTTAGCAATCAGCCCCAGCATTTT. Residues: CASSLEGVSNQPQHF.

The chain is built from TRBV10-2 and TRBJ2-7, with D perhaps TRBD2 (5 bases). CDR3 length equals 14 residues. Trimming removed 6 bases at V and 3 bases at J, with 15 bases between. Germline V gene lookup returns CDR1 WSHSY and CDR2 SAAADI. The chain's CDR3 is CASRLWGANYEQYF. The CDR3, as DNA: TGCGCCAGCAGGCTCTGGGGAGCTAACTACGAGCAGTACTTC.